This T cell receptor beta chain derives from a study of T cells after yellow fever vaccination. Study-level points and caveats: There was a small share of clonotypes that showed up in both the CD4 and CD8 compartments.

TCRdb re-called the 5' RACE reads with MiXCR, one entry per CDR3 protein. The table includes more than 65,000 distinct CDR3 sequences, 10% to 15% detected once. The ends were cut back, 0 bases at V and 6 bases at J, with 14 bases in the middle. The CDR3 loop spans 15 amino acids. CDR1 is MGHRA, CDR2 YSYEKL, per germline. This clonotype was seen only a few times. The rearrangement uses TRBV4-1 and TRBJ1-1; the D is unclear. This sequence originates from a man between 18 and 35 years old who received the YFV17D yellow fever vaccine. The input for sequencing was CD8+ T cells not binding an NS4B(214-222) dextramer, sorted from PBMCs, taken roughly 20 days after the first yellow fever vaccination. This chain's CDR3 is CASSQDNSGLSEAFF. The CDR3 region has the DNA TGCGCCAGCAGCCAAGATAATAGCGGACTCTCTGAAGCTTTCTTT.